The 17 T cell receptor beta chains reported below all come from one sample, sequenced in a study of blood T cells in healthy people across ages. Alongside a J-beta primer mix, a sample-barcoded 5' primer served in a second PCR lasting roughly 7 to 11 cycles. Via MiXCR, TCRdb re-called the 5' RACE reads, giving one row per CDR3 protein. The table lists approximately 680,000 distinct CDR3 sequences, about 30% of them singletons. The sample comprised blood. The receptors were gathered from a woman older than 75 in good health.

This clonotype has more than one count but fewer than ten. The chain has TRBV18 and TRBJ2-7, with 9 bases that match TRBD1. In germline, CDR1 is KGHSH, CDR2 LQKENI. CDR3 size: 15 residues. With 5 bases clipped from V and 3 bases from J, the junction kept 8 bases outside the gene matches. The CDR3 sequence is CASSGTGGAFYEQYF. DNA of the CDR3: TGTGCCAGCTCAGGTACAGGGGGCGCCTTCTACGAGCAGTACTTC.

CDR3 sequence (DNA): TGCAGTGCTAGAGATACGGTAGCGGGAGGGCCCTACAATGAGCAGTTCTTC. The encoded protein is CSARDTVAGGPYNEQFF. The rearrangement links TRBV20-1 to TRBJ2-1; 11 bases are shared with TRBD2. Germline V gene data show CDR1 as DFQATT and CDR2 as SNEGSKA (reference sequence). V trimming: 0 bases; J trimming: 2 bases; junction bases outside the gene matches: 6. This CDR3 has 17 residues.

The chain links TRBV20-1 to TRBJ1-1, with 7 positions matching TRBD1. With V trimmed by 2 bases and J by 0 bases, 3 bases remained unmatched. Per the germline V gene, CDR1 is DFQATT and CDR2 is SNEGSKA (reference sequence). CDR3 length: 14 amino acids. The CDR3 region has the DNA TGCAGTGCTAGACGACAGGGACTGAACACTGAAGCTTTCTTT. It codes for CSARRQGLNTEAFF.

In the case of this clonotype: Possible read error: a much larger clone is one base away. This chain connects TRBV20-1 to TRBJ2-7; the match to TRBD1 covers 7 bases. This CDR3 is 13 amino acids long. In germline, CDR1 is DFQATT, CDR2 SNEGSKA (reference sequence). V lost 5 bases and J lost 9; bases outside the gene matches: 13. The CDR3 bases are TGCAGTGCTTGCCTAGACAGGGAAATTAGGCAGTACTTC. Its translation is CSACLDREIRQYF.

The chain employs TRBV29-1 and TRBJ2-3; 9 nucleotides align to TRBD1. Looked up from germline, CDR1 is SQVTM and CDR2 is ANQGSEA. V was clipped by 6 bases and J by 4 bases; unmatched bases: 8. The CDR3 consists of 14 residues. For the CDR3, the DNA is TGCAGCGTCCCCCTAGGACAGGGGCCAGATACGCAGTATTTT. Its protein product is CSVPLGQGPDTQYF.

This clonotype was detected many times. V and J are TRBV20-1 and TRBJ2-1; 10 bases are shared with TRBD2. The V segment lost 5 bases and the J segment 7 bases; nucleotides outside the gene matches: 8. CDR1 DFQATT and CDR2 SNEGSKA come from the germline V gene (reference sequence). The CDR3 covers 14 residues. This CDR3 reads CSARGAGGVNEQFF. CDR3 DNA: TGCAGTGCTCGAGGAGCGGGGGGGGTAAATGAGCAGTTCTTC.

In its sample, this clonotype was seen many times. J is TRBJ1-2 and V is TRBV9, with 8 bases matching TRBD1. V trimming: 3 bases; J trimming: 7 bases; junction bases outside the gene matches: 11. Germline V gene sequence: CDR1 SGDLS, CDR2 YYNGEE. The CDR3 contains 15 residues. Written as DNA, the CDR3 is TGTGCCAGCAGCGAGAGGACAGGGTTTGATCTTGGCTACACCTTC. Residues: CASSERTGFDLGYTF.

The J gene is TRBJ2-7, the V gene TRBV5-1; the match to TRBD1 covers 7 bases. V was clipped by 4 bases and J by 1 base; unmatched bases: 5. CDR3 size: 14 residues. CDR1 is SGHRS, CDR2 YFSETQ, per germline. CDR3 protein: CASSHDRASYEQYF. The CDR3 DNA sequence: TGCGCCAGCAGCCATGACAGGGCTTCCTACGAGCAGTACTTC. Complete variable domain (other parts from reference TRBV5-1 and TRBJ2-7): KAGVTQTPRYLIKTRGQQVTLSCSPISGHRSVSWYQQTPGQGLQFLFEYFSETQRNKGNFPGRFSGRQFSNSRSEMNVSTLELGDSALYLCASSHDRASYEQYFGPGTRLTVT.

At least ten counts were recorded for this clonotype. CDR3: CSVDRGLGEQYF. The CDR3 region has the DNA TGCAGCGTTGACAGGGGGCTAGGAGAGCAGTACTTC. The rearrangement uses TRBV29-1 and TRBJ2-7, with 8 bases lining up with TRBD1. Germline CDR1 is SQVTM and CDR2 is ANQGSEA. This CDR3 spans 12 amino acids. V lost 3 bases, J lost 7 bases, and 5 bases stayed unmatched.

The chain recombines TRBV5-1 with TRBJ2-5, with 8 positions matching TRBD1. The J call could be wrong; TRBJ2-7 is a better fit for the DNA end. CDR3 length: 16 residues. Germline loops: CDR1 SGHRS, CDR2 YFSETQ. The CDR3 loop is CASSVATGTGTYEQYF. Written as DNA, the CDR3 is TGCGCCAGCAGCGTAGCAACCGGGACAGGAACCTACGAGCAGTACTTC.

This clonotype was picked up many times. CDR3: CASSHPGVGFTYNEQFF. The CDR3 DNA follows: TGTGCCAGCAGCCACCCAGGAGTAGGGTTCACCTACAATGAGCAGTTCTTC. The chain has TRBV3-1 and TRBJ2-1; no firm D call. V lost 3 bases, J lost 2 bases, and 17 bases lay in between. This CDR3 region has 17 residues. Germline V gene sequence: CDR1 LGHDT, CDR2 YNNKEL (reference sequence).

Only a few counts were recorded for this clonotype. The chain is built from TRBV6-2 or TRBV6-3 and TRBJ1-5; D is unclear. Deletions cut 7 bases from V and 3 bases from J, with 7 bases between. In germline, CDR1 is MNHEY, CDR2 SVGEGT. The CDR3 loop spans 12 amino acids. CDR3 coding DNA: TGTGCCAGCACGGATCCCAATCAGCCCCAGCATTTT. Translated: CASTDPNQPQHF.

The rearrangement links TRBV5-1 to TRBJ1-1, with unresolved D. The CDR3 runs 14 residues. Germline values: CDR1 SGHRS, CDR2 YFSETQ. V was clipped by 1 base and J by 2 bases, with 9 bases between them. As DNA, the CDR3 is TGCGCCAGCAGCTTGAGTTCAATTAACACTGAAGCTTTCTTT. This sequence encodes CASSLSSINTEAFF.

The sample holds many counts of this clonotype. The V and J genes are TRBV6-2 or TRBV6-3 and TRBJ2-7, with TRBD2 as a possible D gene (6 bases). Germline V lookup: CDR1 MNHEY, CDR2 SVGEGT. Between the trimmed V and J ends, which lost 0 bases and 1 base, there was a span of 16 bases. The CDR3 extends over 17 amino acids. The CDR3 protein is CASSYSAGMGRSYEQYF. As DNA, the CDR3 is TGTGCCAGCAGTTACTCCGCGGGGATGGGGCGGTCCTACGAGCAGTACTTC.

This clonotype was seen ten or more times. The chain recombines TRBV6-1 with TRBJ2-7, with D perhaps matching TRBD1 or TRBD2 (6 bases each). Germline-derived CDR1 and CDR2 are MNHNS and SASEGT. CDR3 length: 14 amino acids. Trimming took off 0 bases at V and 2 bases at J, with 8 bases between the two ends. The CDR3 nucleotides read TGTGCCAGCAGTGAAGCAAGGGGGGCCTACGAGCAGTACTTC. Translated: CASSEARGAYEQYF.

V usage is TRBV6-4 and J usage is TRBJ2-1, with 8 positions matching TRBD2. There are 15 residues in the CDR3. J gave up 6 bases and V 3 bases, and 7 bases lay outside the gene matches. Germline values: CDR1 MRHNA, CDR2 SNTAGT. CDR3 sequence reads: CASSDNGGASNEQFF. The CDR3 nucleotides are TGTGCCAGCAGTGATAACGGGGGGGCTAGCAATGAGCAGTTCTTC.

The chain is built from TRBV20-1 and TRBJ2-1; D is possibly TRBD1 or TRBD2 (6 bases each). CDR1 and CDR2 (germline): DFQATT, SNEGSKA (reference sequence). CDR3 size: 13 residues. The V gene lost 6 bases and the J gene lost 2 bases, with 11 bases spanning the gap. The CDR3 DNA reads TGCAGTGCCGCGGGACACCCCTACAATGAGCAGTTCTTC. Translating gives CSAAGHPYNEQFF.